This TCR beta chain stems from a study of T cell responses to AZD1222 COVID-19 vaccine. Study-level points and caveats: Only five or six AZD1222 recipients tested seropositive at baseline. Increases in Spike-specific TCR breadth and depth were seen after two AZD1222 doses.

Of note for this clone: What it recognizes is unknown.

Sequencing used immunoSEQ multiplex PCR; TCRdb keeps in-frame clones, though not all of them. The data show 150,000 to 200,000 clones, with more than 85% seen just once and 3% to 3.5% held by the top ten. Sequencing used peripheral blood, obtained 28 days after the second AZD1222 dose. The receptor was isolated from an adult who received the AZD1222 COVID-19 vaccine.

The CDR3 is CASSVVQNTEAFF. DNA of the CDR3: TGTGCCAGCAGCGTAGTTCAGAACACTGAAGCTTTCTTT. The V and J genes are TRBV9 and TRBJ1-1; D gene unclear. The ends were cut back, 0 bases at V and 1 base at J, with 4 bases in the middle. Germline-derived CDR1 and CDR2 are SGDLS and YYNGEE. This CDR3 comprises 13 residues. Full variable domain (remainder filled in from reference TRBV9 and TRBJ1-1): DSGVTQTPKHLITATGQRVTLRCSPRSGDLSVYWYQQSLDQGLQFLIQYYNGEERAKGNILERFSAQQFPDLHSELNLSSLELGDSALYFCASSVVQNTEAFFGQGTRLTVV.